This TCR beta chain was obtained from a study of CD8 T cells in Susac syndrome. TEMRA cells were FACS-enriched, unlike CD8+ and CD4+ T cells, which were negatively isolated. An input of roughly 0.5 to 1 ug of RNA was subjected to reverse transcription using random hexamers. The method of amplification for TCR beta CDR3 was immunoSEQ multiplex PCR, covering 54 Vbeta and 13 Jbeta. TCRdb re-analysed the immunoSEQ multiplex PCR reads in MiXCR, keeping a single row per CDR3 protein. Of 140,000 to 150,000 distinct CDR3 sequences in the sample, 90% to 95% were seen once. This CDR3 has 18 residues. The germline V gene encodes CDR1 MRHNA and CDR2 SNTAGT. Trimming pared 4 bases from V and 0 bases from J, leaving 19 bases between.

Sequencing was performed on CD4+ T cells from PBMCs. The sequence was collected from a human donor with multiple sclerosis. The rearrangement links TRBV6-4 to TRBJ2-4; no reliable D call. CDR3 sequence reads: CASSGKGPRPKAKNIQYF. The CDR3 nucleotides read TGTGCCAGCAGTGGGAAAGGGCCCCGCCCTAAAGCCAAAAACATTCAGTACTTC.